Each of the 11 T cell receptor beta chains below was sequenced from the same sample in a study of OX40 agonist ivuxolimab in advanced cancers. Libraries were prepared by immunoSEQ multiplex PCR; TCRdb keeps only in-frame clonotypes and omits some of them. Of 37,000 or so clones detected, roughly 87% appear once; the ten largest clones hold around 19%. Sample: CD4+ or CD8+ T cells sorted from blood, taken in a trial of the OX40 agonist ivuxolimab. The receptor set was obtained from an adult with an advanced solid tumor such as melanoma, head and neck, liver or kidney cancer.

The chain couples TRBV2 to TRBJ1-2; TRBD1 matches at 9 bases. Trimming took 4 bases from V and 5 from J; bases not matched to a gene: 2. The germline CDR1 and CDR2 sequences are SNHLY and FYNNEI. This CDR3 has 13 residues. The CDR3 protein is CASSGDRAYGYTF. CDR3 nucleotides: TGTGCCAGCAGTGGGGACAGGGCATATGGCTACACCTTC.

The chain joins TRBV30 to TRBJ1-4; 9 bases line up with TRBD1. The V segment lost 3 bases and the J segment 7 bases; nucleotides outside the gene matches: 6. The CDR3 is 14 amino acids. Germline V gives CDR1 GTSNPN, CDR2 SVGIG (reference sequence). The CDR3 coding sequence is TGTGCCTGGAGGCCGGGACAGGGAGCTGAAAAACTGTTTTTT. Residues: CAWRPGQGAEKLFF.

This chain uses TRBV30 with TRBJ2-2; D possibly corresponds to TRBD1 (6 bases). Trimming shortened V by 5 bases and J by 3 bases, and 13 bases separated the two germline ends. This CDR3 contains 14 residues. The germline V gene encodes CDR1 GTSNPN and CDR2 SVGIG (reference sequence). CDR3 DNA: TGTGCCTGGCTATACAGGGTGGACACCGGGGAGCTGTTTTTT. Residues: CAWLYRVDTGELFF. The complete variable domain, with remaining parts taken from reference TRBV30 and TRBJ2-2, reads SQTIHQWPATLVQPVGSPLSLECTVEGTSNPNLYWYRQAAGRGLQLLFYSVGIGQISSEVPQNLSASRPQDRQFILSSKKLLLSDSGFYLCAWLYRVDTGELFFGEGSRLTVL.

The rearrangement joins TRBV27 to TRBJ2-7, with D possibly called TRBD1 or TRBD2 (6 bases each). Germline CDR1 reads MNHEY; CDR2 reads SMNVEV (reference sequence). Trimming removed 0 bases at V and 3 bases at J, with 9 bases between. The CDR3 runs to 14 residues. The CDR3 bases are TGTGCCAGCAGTTTATCGGGGGGCATCTACGAGCAGTACTTC. Translation gives CASSLSGGIYEQYF.

J is TRBJ1-2 and V is TRBV19; 8 nucleotides line up with TRBD1. Germline V gives CDR1 LNHDA, CDR2 SQIVND (reference sequence). This CDR3 comprises 14 residues. The J segment lost 6 bases and the V segment lost 5 bases, leaving 8 bases of the junction unmatched. CDR3 in DNA: TGTGCCAGTAGTTTTCCAGGGGGCGGAAATGGCTACACCTTC. Its protein is CASSFPGGGNGYTF.

The J gene is TRBJ2-1, the V gene TRBV9; 9 bases agree with TRBD2. The germline V gene has CDR1 SGDLS and CDR2 YYNGEE. This CDR3 contains 18 residues. Unmatched junction bases numbered 14, after V lost 3 bases and J lost 4 bases. CDR3 amino acids: CASSGTSDELAGYNEQFF. CDR3 sequence (DNA): TGTGCCAGCAGCGGGACTAGCGATGAGTTGGCGGGATACAATGAGCAGTTCTTC.

This clone was detected only a few times. This rearrangement joins TRBV6-4 to TRBJ2-3; D not certain. In germline, CDR1 is MRHNA, CDR2 SNTAGT. The CDR3 covers 13 residues. V dropped 2 bases and J dropped 3 bases, with 6 bases sitting between them. The CDR3 nucleotides read TGTGCCAGCAGTGACAAAGAAACAGATACGCAGTATTTT. It is translated as CASSDKETDTQYF.

V and J are TRBV10-2 and TRBJ2-2, with TRBD2 identical over 8 bases. The CDR3 runs to 16 residues. The germline V gene has CDR1 WSHSY and CDR2 SAAADI. J gave up 2 bases and V 0 bases, and 2 bases lay outside the gene matches. The CDR3 DNA follows: TGCGCCAGCAGTGAGTCAGCGGGGGCCAACACCGGGGAGCTGTTTTTT. This translates into CASSESAGANTGELFF.

This chain connects TRBV5-6 to TRBJ2-5; D gene uncertain. The germline V and J ends were trimmed by 9 bases and 4 bases, with 19 bases remaining between them. There are 14 residues in the CDR3. Germline CDR1 SGHDT, CDR2 YYEEEE. In DNA form, the CDR3 reads TGTGCCACCTTCAGGTGGGCAGTGGGAGAGACCCAGTACTTC. Translating gives CATFRWAVGETQYF.

CDR3 sequence (DNA): TGTGCCAGCAGCTTGGTGGGGGGACAGGGCGAAGCCTACGAGCAGTACTTC. It specifies CASSLVGGQGEAYEQYF. V is TRBV5-6 and J is TRBJ2-7, with 9 bases fitting TRBD1. The CDR3 loop spans 17 amino acids. The V gene end was trimmed by 0 bases and the J gene end by 2 bases; junction bases not matched to a gene: 9. In germline, CDR1 is SGHDT, CDR2 YYEEEE.

The rearrangement joins TRBV5-1 to TRBJ2-1; TRBD1 matches at 7 bases. Trimming took 3 bases from V and 7 from J; bases not matched to a gene: 10. The CDR3 loop spans 15 amino acids. From germline, CDR1 is SGHRS and CDR2 YFSETQ. The CDR3 nucleotides are TGCGCCAGCAGCTCCGCAGGGGGATCAGGGAATGAGCAGTTCTTC. Translated, it gives CASSSAGGSGNEQFF.